These 18 T cell receptor beta chains share one sample of origin, sequenced in a study of T cell repertoires in cytomegalovirus infection. These TCRs' antigens remain unknown. TCRdb reprocessed the reads via MiXCR and lists one record per CDR3 protein. The sample includes about 500,000 distinct CDR3 sequences, 25% to 35% of them seen just once. The input for sequencing was cultured PBMCs, taken from culture after CMV antigen stimulation. These receptors all stem from a human donor in good health (CMV status not recorded). Some clones in this sample may be carry-over from other donors' samples.

The genes are TRBV7-2 and TRBJ1-6; TRBD1 matches at 8 bases. Unmatched junction bases numbered 4, after V lost 1 base and J lost 8 bases. The CDR3 covers 15 residues. CDR1 is SGHTA and CDR2 is FQGNSA in the germline V gene. CDR3 protein: CASSLEGTGYSPLHF. The CDR3 coding sequence is TGTGCCAGCAGCTTAGAAGGGACAGGTTATTCACCCCTCCACTTT.

This clonotype was detected only a few times. The chain has TRBV6-2 or TRBV6-3 and TRBJ2-2, with 9 bases fitting TRBD1. CDR1 and CDR2 (germline): MNHEY, SVGEGT. Trimming took 4 bases from V and 4 from J; bases not matched to a gene: 7. This CDR3 has 16 amino acids. The CDR3 is CASSLVRDRATGELFF. The CDR3 region has the DNA TGTGCCAGCAGTTTAGTCCGGGACAGGGCCACCGGGGAGCTGTTTTTT.

The rearrangement joins TRBV6-1 to TRBJ2-7, with 10 nucleotides matching TRBD2. V dropped 6 bases and J dropped 4; count of bases not matched to a gene: 6. Germline values: CDR1 MNHNS, CDR2 SASEGT. The CDR3 contains 14 residues. CDR3 residues: CASSPSGSDYEQYF. As DNA, the CDR3 is TGTGCCAGCAGCCCTAGCGGGAGTGATTACGAGCAGTACTTC.

This clonotype was counted between two and nine times. This chain joins TRBV7-3 and TRBJ2-3, with 10 bases fitting TRBD2. The CDR3 sequence is 15 residues long. The V gene end was trimmed by 4 bases and the J gene end by 2 bases; junction bases not matched to a gene: 3. Germline CDR1 and CDR2: SGHTA and FQGTGA. The CDR3 sequence is CASSSSGSVTDTQYF. The CDR3 coding sequence is TGTGCCAGCAGCTCTAGCGGGAGCGTCACAGATACGCAGTATTTT.

The rearrangement uses TRBV7-2 and TRBJ2-5; D unclear. Trimming took 6 bases from V and 5 from J, leaving 19 bases between them. The germline CDR1 and CDR2 sequences are SGHTA and FQGNSA. The CDR3 is made up of 15 amino acids. The CDR3 sequence: CASSYFRQQGETQYF. The DNA of the CDR3 is TGTGCCAGCAGTTATTTTCGCCAGCAAGGGGAGACCCAGTACTTC.

This clonotype has only a few counts. The chain combines TRBV12-3 or TRBV12-4 with TRBJ1-4; D unclear. The CDR3 is 16 amino acids. The V end was cut by 5 bases, the J end by 3 bases, with 16 bases between. CDR3 amino acids: CASSQYSGLANEKLFF. The DNA of the CDR3 is TGTGCCAGCAGTCAGTATTCTGGGCTAGCTAATGAAAAACTGTTTTTT.

The chain recombines TRBV5-1 with TRBJ1-5; D unclear. The V end lost 4 bases, the J end lost 3 bases, and 8 bases lay between the germline ends. CDR1 and CDR2 (germline): SGHRS, YFSETQ. CDR3 size: 13 residues. CDR3 in DNA: TGCGCCAGCAGCCGCACACCCAATCAGCCCCAGCATTTT. Translated, it gives CASSRTPNQPQHF.

This clonotype was detected a few times. In nucleotides, the CDR3 is TGTGCCAGCAGCAGACTCCAGGGCAACACTGAAGCTTTCTTT. Translating it yields CASSRLQGNTEAFF. The chain recombines TRBV6-5 with TRBJ1-1; a weak D match, TRBD1 (5 bases). V was trimmed by 6 bases and J by 2 bases, leaving 13 bases between them. CDR1 and CDR2 from the germline V gene are MNHEY and SVGAGI. The CDR3 consists of 14 residues.

The V call is TRBV7-9, the J call TRBJ2-3; 10 bases align to TRBD2. V shed 4 bases, J shed 3 bases, and the junction held 16 bases outside the gene matches. CDR3 length: 19 residues. In germline, CDR1 is SEHNR, CDR2 FQNEAQ (reference sequence). CDR3 amino acids: CASSSLLAGAHFGTDTQYF. CDR3 nucleotide sequence: TGTGCCAGCAGCTCCCTCCTAGCGGGAGCCCATTTCGGGACAGATACGCAGTATTTT. Complete variable domain (other parts from reference TRBV7-9 and TRBJ2-3): DTGVSQNPRHKITKRGQNVTFRCDPISEHNRLYWYRQTLGQGPEFLTYFQNEAQLEKSRLLSDRFSAERPKGSFSTLEIQRTEQGDSAMYLCASSSLLAGAHFGTDTQYFGPGTRLTVL.

This chain uses TRBV20-1 with TRBJ1-2; D ambiguous. Germline values: CDR1 DFQATT, CDR2 SNEGSKA (reference sequence). Deletions cut 1 base from V and 7 bases from J, with 13 bases between. The CDR3 has 13 residues. The CDR3 protein is CSARGSGVSGYTF. CDR3 coding DNA: TGCAGTGCTAGAGGATCAGGAGTTAGTGGCTACACCTTC.

This clonotype has just a few counts. The chain employs TRBV7-9 and TRBJ2-5; 8 bases match TRBD1. The V and J ends lost 5 bases and 3 bases, in that order; junction bases with no gene match: 8. This CDR3 is built from 15 residues. In germline, CDR1 is SEHNR, CDR2 FQNEAQ (reference sequence). The DNA for the CDR3 is TGTGCCAGCAGCCCCTCCAGACAGGGGAAAGAGACCCAGTACTTC. Amino acids: CASSPSRQGKETQYF.

The V call is TRBV29-1, the J call TRBJ2-1; possibly TRBD1 for D (6 bases). V shed 7 bases and J shed 7 bases, with 14 bases lying between them. Germline V gene data show CDR1 as SQVTM and CDR2 as ANQGSEA. The CDR3 has 12 residues. This chain's CDR3 is CSAGKGGNEQFF. The CDR3, as DNA: TGCAGCGCTGGGAAAGGGGGTAATGAGCAGTTCTTC.

This clonotype was detected once. The chain links TRBV5-6 to TRBJ2-1; 7 bases align to TRBD2. CDR1 and CDR2 from the germline V gene are SGHDT and YYEEEE. There are 11 residues in the CDR3. With V trimmed by 3 bases and J by 12 bases, 3 bases remained unmatched. Written as DNA, the CDR3 is TGTGCCAGCAGCTCGCCGGGAGGGCAGTTCTTC. Residues: CASSSPGGQFF.

This sequence joins TRBV7-2 and TRBJ2-7; D not resolved. Trimming took off 1 base at V and 0 bases at J, with 10 bases between the two ends. The germline CDR1 and CDR2 sequences are SGHTA and FQGNSA. The CDR3 loop spans 15 amino acids. The CDR3 region has the DNA TGTGCCAGCAGCTTAGGGCCGCTAACCTCCTACGAGCAGTACGTC. It is translated as CASSLGPLTSYEQYV.

A word on this clonotype: A read error may produce the germline difference seen at one junction end. The chain links TRBV11-2 to TRBJ2-1; 14 nucleotides match TRBD2. In germline, CDR1 is SGHAT, CDR2 FQNNGV. The CDR3 covers 18 residues. CDR3 in DNA: TGTGCCAGAAGCTCCGGGACTAGCGGGGGTTACTCCTACAATGAGCAGTTCTTC. Translating it yields CARSSGTSGGYSYNEQFF.

The V call is TRBV6-6, the J call TRBJ2-2, with 10 positions matching TRBD1. Germline assignment: CDR1 MNHNY and CDR2 SVGAGI (reference sequence). There are 13 residues in the CDR3. V trimming: 6 bases; J trimming: 6 bases; junction bases outside the gene matches: 1. The CDR3 sequence is CASRGQGPGELFF. The CDR3 DNA is TGTGCCAGCAGGGGACAGGGGCCCGGGGAGCTGTTTTTT.

This clonotype was counted only a few times. The chain has TRBV5-5 and TRBJ2-5; D may be TRBD1 (6 bases). V was clipped by 0 bases and J by 5 bases, with 14 bases between them. From germline, CDR1 is SGHKS and CDR2 YYEKEE (reference sequence). The CDR3 is made up of 15 amino acids. The CDR3 coding sequence is TGTGCCAGCAGCTTGGTCCTAGGGGGTATGGAGACCCAGTACTTC. It is translated as CASSLVLGGMETQYF.

This rearrangement joins TRBV4-3 to TRBJ2-1; possibly TRBD2 for D (6 bases). The V end lost 0 bases, the J end lost 6 bases, and 12 bases lay between the germline ends. The CDR3 loop spans 15 amino acids. Germline CDR1 and CDR2: LGHNA and YSLEER. The CDR3, as DNA: TGCGCCAGCAGCCAAGATTCCCGGGGAGGCAATGAGCAGTTCTTC. It translates to CASSQDSRGGNEQFF.